This TCR beta chain was captured in a study of CD8 T cells in ankylosing spondylitis. The germline V gene encodes CDR1 PRHDT and CDR2 FYEKMQ (reference sequence). This CDR3 region has 14 residues. Trimming removed 4 bases from V and 4 bases from J, with 11 bases in between. Via MiXCR, TCRdb re-called the 5' RACE reads, giving one row per CDR3 protein. The sample lists about 210,000 distinct CDR3 sequences; about 6.7% were seen once. The table lists this clonotype with many counts. Its antigen is not identified. Findings of the study overall: There was a TCR beta motif, made of 7 or 8 highly homologous variants, that appeared characteristic of ankylosing spondylitis blood. The clones that were linked to disease were reported to be significantly enriched in matched synovial fluid samples from ankylosing spondylitis patients.

The origin of this receptor is a male donor with ankylosing spondylitis. Specimen: blood, either unsorted or a sorted T cell fraction (not recorded which). The J gene is TRBJ1-5, the V gene TRBV13; D ambiguous. The DNA of the CDR3 is TGTGCCAGCAGCTCCCGGTCCTGGAATCAGCCCCAGCATTTT. It yields the protein CASSSRSWNQPQHF.